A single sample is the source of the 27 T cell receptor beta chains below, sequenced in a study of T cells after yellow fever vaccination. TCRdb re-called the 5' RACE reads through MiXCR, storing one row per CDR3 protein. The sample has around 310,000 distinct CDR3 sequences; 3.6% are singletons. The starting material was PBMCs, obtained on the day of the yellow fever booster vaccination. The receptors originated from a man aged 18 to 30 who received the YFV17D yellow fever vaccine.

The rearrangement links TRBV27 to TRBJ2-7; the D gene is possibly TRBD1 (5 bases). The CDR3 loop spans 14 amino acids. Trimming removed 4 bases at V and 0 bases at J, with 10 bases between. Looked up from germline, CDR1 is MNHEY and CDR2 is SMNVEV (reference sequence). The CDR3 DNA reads TGTGCCAGCAGTTCGACAGTAAGCTCCTACGAGCAGTACGTC. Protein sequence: CASSSTVSSYEQYV.

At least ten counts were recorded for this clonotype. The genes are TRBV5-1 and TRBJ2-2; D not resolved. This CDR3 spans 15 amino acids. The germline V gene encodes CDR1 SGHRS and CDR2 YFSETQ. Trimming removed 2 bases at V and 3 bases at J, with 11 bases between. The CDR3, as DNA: TGCGCCAGCAGCTTACGCCGGGTCGACACCGGGGAGCTGTTTTTT. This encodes CASSLRRVDTGELFF.

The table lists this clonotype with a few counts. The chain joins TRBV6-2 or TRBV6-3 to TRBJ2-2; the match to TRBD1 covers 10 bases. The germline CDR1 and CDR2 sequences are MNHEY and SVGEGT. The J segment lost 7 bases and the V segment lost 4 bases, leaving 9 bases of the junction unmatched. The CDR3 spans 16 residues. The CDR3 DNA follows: TGTGCCAGCAGTTCGACAGGGGGCGCGTATGACGGGGAGCTGTTTTTT. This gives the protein CASSSTGGAYDGELFF.

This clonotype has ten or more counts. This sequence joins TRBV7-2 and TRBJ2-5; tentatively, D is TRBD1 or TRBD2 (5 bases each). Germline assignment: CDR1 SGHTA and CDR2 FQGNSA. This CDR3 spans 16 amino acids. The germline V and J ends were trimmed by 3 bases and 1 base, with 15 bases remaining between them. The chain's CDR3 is CASSFQSPGPQETQYF. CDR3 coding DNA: TGTGCCAGCAGCTTCCAATCTCCGGGGCCCCAAGAGACCCAGTACTTC.

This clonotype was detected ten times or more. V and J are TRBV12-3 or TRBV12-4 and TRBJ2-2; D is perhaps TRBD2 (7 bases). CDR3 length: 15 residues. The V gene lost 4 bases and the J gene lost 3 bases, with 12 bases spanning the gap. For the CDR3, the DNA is TGTGCCAGCAGTTGGGGGGGGGCCGACACCGGGGAGCTGTTTTTT. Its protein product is CASSWGGADTGELFF.

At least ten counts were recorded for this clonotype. The CDR3 loop reads CASRVGGSDTQYF. The CDR3 nucleotides read TGTGCCAGCAGAGTAGGGGGGTCCGATACGCAGTATTTT. The chain joins TRBV6-5 to TRBJ2-3; D is possibly TRBD1 or TRBD2 (6 bases each). Germline V lookup: CDR1 MNHEY, CDR2 SVGAGI. Trimming took off 6 bases at V and 6 bases at J, with 13 bases between the two ends. CDR3 length: 13 amino acids.

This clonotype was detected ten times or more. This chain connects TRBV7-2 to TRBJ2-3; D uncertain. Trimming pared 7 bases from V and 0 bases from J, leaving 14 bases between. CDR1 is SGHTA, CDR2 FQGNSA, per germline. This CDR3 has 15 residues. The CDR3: CASNHVGWSTDTQYF. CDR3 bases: TGTGCCAGCAATCATGTCGGGTGGAGCACAGATACGCAGTATTTT. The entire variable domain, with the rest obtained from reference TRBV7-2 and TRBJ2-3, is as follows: GAGVSQSPSNKVTEKGKDVELRCDPISGHTALYWYRQSLGQGLEFLIYFQGNSAPDKSGLPSDRFSAERTGGSVSTLTIQRTQQEDSAVYLCASNHVGWSTDTQYFGPGTRLTVL.

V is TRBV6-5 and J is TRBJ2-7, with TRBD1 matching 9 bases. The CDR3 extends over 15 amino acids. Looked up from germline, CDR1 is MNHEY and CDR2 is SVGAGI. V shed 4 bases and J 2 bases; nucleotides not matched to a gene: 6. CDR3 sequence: CASSLGTGLTYEQYF. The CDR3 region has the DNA TGTGCCAGCAGTTTGGGGACAGGGCTAACCTACGAGCAGTACTTC.

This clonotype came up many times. CDR3 in amino acids: CASSGLSQGAPLHF. The CDR3, as DNA: TGTGCCAGCAGTGGGCTATCACAGGGTGCACCCCTCCACTTT. The chain links TRBV6-1 to TRBJ1-6; D may be TRBD1 (6 bases). V was shortened by 4 bases and J by 11 bases, with 15 bases between the two germline ends. CDR3 length: 14 residues. Germline V lookup: CDR1 MNHNS, CDR2 SASEGT.

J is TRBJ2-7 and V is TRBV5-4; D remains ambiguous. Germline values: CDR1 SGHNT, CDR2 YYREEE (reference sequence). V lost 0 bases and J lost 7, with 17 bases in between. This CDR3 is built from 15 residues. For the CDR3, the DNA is TGTGCCAGCAGCTTGGACCAGGTCCCCGCGTTTGAGCAGTACTTC. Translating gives CASSLDQVPAFEQYF.

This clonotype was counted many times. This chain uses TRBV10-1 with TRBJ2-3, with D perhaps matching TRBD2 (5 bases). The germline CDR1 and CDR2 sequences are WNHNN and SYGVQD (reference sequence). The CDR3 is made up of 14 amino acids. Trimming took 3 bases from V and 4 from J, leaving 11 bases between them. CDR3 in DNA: TGCGCCAGCAGTGATCAGTGGGGAGCAGATACGCAGTATTTT. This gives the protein CASSDQWGADTQYF.

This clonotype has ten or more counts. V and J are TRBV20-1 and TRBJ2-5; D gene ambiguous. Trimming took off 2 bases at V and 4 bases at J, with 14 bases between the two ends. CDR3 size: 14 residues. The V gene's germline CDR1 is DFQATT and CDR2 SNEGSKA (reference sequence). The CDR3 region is CSARSLVPGETQYF. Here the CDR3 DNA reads TGCAGTGCTAGATCCCTAGTCCCAGGAGAGACCCAGTACTTC.

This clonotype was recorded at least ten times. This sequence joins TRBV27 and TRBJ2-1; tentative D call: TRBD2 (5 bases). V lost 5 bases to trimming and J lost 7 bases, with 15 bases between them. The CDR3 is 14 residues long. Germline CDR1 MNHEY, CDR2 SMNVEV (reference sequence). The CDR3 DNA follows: TGTGCCAGCAGTACCGCGGAGAGGGTAAATGAGCAGTTCTTC. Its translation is CASSTAERVNEQFF.

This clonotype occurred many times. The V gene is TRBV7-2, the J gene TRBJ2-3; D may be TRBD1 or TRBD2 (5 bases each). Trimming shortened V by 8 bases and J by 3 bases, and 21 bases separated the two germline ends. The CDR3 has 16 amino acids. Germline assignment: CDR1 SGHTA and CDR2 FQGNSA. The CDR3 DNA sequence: TGTGCCAGCGGGGAATTTACGGGGCCCCCTACAGATACGCAGTATTTT. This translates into CASGEFTGPPTDTQYF.

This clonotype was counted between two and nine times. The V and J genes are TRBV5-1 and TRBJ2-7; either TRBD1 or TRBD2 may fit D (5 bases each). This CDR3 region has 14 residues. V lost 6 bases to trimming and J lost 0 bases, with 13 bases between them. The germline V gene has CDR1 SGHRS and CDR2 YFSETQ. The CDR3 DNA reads TGCGCCAGCACCGCCTGGGGGAGCTCCTACGAGCAGTACTTC. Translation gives CASTAWGSSYEQYF. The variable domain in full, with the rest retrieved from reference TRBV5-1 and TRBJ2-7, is KAGVTQTPRYLIKTRGQQVTLSCSPISGHRSVSWYQQTPGQGLQFLFEYFSETQRNKGNFPGRFSGRQFSNSRSEMNVSTLELGDSALYLCASTAWGSSYEQYFGPGTRLTVT.

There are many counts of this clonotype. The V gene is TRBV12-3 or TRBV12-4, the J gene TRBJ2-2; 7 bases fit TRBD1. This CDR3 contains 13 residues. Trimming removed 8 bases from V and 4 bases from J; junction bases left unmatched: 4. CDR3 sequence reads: CASGDRITGELFF. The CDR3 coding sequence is TGTGCCAGCGGGGACAGAATCACCGGGGAGCTGTTTTTT.

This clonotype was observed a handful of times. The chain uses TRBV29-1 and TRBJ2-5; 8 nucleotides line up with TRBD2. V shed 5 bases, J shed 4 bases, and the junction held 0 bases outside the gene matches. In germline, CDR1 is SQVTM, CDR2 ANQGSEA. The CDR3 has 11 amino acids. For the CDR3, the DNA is TGCAGCGTTCGGGAGGGAGAGACCCAGTACTTC. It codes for CSVREGETQYF. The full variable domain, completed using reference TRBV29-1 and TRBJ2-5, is SAVISQKPSRDICQRGTSLTIQCQVDSQVTMMFWYRQQPGQSLTLIATANQGSEATYESGFVIDKFPISRPNLTFSTLTVSNMSPEDSSIYLCSVREGETQYFGPGTRLLVL.

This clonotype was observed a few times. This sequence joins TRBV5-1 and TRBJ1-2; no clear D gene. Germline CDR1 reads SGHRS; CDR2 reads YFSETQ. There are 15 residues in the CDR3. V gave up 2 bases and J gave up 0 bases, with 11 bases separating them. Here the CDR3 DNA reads TGCGCCAGCAGCTTCCCGGGCGGATCTAACTATGGCTACACCTTC. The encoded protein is CASSFPGGSNYGYTF.

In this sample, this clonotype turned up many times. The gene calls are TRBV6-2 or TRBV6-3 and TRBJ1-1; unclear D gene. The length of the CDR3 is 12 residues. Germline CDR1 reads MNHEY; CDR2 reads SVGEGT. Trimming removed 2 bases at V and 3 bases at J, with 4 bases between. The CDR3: CASSYGHTEAFF. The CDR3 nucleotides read TGTGCCAGCAGTTACGGGCACACTGAAGCTTTCTTT.

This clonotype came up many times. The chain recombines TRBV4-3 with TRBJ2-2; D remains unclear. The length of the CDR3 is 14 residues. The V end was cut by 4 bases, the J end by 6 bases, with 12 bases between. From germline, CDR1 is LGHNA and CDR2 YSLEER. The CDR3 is CASSPQYRAGELFF. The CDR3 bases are TGCGCCAGCAGCCCTCAGTATCGTGCCGGGGAGCTGTTTTTT.

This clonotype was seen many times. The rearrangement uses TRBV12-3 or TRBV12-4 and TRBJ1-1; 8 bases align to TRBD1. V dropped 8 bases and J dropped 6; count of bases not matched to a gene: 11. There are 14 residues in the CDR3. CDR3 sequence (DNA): TGTGCCAGCGTTATGCGGACAGGGCTCCCTGAAGCTTTCTTT. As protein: CASVMRTGLPEAFF.

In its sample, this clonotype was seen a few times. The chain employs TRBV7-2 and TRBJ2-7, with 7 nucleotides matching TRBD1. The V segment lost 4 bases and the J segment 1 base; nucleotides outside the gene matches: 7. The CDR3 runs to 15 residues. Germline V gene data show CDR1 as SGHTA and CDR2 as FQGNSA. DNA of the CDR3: TGTGCCAGCAGCTCCCCGAACAGGGGATCCTACGAGCAGTACTTC. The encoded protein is CASSSPNRGSYEQYF.

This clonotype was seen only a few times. CDR3 loop: CASSLDGPEQYV. CDR3 sequence (DNA): TGTGCCAGCAGTTTGGACGGTCCCGAGCAGTACGTC. V is TRBV27 and J is TRBJ2-7; D not certain. The CDR3 covers 12 residues. The V gene lost 3 bases and the J gene lost 6 bases, with 9 bases spanning the gap. Germline V gives CDR1 MNHEY, CDR2 SMNVEV (reference sequence).

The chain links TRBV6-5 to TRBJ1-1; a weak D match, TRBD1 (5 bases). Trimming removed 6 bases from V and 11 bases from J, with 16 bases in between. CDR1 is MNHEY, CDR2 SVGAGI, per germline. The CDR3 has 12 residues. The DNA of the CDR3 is TGTGCCAGCAGCCTACGTGGGGGGAAGGCTTTCTTT. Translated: CASSLRGGKAFF.

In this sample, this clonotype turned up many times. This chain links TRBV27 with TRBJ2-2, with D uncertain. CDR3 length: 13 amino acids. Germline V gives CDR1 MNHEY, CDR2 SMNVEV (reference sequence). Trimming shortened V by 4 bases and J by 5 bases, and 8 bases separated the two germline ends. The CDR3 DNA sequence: TGTGCCAGCAGTTCCCGAGGTACCGGGGAGCTGTTTTTT. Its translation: CASSSRGTGELFF.

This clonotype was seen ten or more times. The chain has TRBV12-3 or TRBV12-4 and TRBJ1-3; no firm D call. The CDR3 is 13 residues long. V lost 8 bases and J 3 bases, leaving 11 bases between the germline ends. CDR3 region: CASGPNGGNTIYF. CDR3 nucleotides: TGTGCCAGCGGTCCTAACGGTGGAAACACCATATATTTT.

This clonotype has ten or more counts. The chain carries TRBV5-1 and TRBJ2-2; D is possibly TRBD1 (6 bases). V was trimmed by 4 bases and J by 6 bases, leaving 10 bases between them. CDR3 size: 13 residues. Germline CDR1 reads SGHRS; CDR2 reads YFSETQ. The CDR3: CASSTAGAGELFF. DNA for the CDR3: TGCGCCAGCAGCACCGCAGGGGCCGGGGAGCTGTTTTTT. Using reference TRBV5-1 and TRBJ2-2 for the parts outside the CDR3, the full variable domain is KAGVTQTPRYLIKTRGQQVTLSCSPISGHRSVSWYQQTPGQGLQFLFEYFSETQRNKGNFPGRFSGRQFSNSRSEMNVSTLELGDSALYLCASSTAGAGELFFGEGSRLTVL.